A single sample is the source of the 18 T cell receptor beta chains below, sequenced in a study of Tregs in tolerant kidney transplant recipients (dated by TCRdb to between 2017 and 2020). Library construction relied on the immunoSEQ multiplex PCR assay. TCRdb limited this immuneACCESS table to in-frame rearrangements with V and J called. A share of clones is missing; checked studies link under half to unresolved V genes, and the rest is unexplained. In this sample the table shows thousands of clones, roughly 44% of which occur a single time. The ten largest clones take up 5.4% of the sample. Their antigen targets remain unknown. The sample comprised CD4+ T cells from blood cultured with allogeneic cells. The receptors were gathered from a human donor in good health.

Concerning this clone: An end of the junction differs from the germline gene, which may be a read error. The chain is built from TRBV4-1 and TRBJ1-1, with D possibly TRBD1 on 6 matching bases. Per the germline V gene, CDR1 is MGHRA and CDR2 is YSYEKL. The CDR3 covers 14 residues. CDR3 loop: CASSHDEGGTEAFF. The CDR3 DNA reads TGTGCCAGCAGCCACGACGAGGGGGGCACTGAAGCTTTCTTT.

This chain joins TRBV19 and TRBJ2-1, with 10 nucleotides matching TRBD2. The CDR3 consists of 16 residues. Trimming took 5 bases from V and 4 from J; bases not matched to a gene: 8. Germline values: CDR1 LNHDA, CDR2 SQIVND (reference sequence). The CDR3 DNA is TGTGCCAGTAGTTTTCGGACTAGCGGACGGTACAATGAGCAGTTCTTC. Amino acids: CASSFRTSGRYNEQFF. Combining the CDR3 with reference TRBV19 and TRBJ2-1 gives the whole variable domain DGGITQSPKYLFRKEGQNVTLSCEQNLNHDAMYWYRQDPGQGLRLIYYSQIVNDFQKGDIAEGYSVSREKKESFPLTVTSAQKNPTAFYLCASSFRTSGRYNEQFFGPGTRLTVL.

This clone is classed as medium-sized (0.01 to 0.1%). The rearrangement joins TRBV6-5 to TRBJ2-1; TRBD1 might be the D (5 bases). Trimming stripped 5 bases from V and 7 bases from J, with 12 bases between. There are 13 residues in the CDR3. Germline lookup yields CDR1 MNHEY and CDR2 SVGAGI. This CDR3 is CASSETVGNEQFF. Here the CDR3 DNA reads TGTGCCAGCAGTGAGACAGTAGGAAATGAGCAGTTCTTC.

This clone is medium-sized. The chain carries TRBV7-2 and TRBJ2-7; no firm D call. Trimming pared 5 bases from V and 6 bases from J, leaving 11 bases between. There are 12 residues in the CDR3. The germline V gene has CDR1 SGHTA and CDR2 FQGNSA. CDR3 bases: TGTGCCAGCAGCCTCAGGCCGGGCGAGCAGTACTTC. Its translation is CASSLRPGEQYF.

By share of the sample, this clone is medium-sized. This sequence joins TRBV7-3 and TRBJ2-7; the D is unclear. Germline V gene sequence: CDR1 SGHTA, CDR2 FQGTGA. V was trimmed by 4 bases and J by 8 bases, leaving 15 bases between them. This CDR3 region has 13 residues. The CDR3 nucleotides read TGTGCCAGCAGCTCCACCTCTTCTGCCAAGCAGTACTTC. Translation gives CASSSTSSAKQYF.

The chain joins TRBV6-5 to TRBJ1-5, with D possibly being TRBD1 (6 bases). Per the germline V gene, CDR1 is MNHEY and CDR2 is SVGAGI. This CDR3 has 13 amino acids. Trimming left V 7 bases short and J 3 bases short, with 10 bases between. The CDR3 spells CASMDSLNQPQHF. CDR3 bases: TGTGCCAGCATGGACAGCCTCAATCAGCCCCAGCATTTT.

This clone was counted only a few times. V is TRBV7-2 and J is TRBJ2-6; D unresolved. V was clipped by 6 bases and J by 0 bases, with 3 bases between them. Per the germline V gene, CDR1 is SGHTA and CDR2 is FQGNSA. The CDR3 covers 13 residues. The CDR3 DNA sequence: TGTGCCAGCAGGGACTCTGGGGCCAACGTCCTGACTTTC. This sequence encodes CASRDSGANVLTF. The entire variable domain, with the rest obtained from reference TRBV7-2 and TRBJ2-6, is as follows: GAGVSQSPSNKVTEKGKDVELRCDPISGHTALYWYRQSLGQGLEFLIYFQGNSAPDKSGLPSDRFSAERTGGSVSTLTIQRTQQEDSAVYLCASRDSGANVLTFGAGSRLTVL.

The gene calls are TRBV9 and TRBJ2-7; D is unresolved. The CDR3 has 15 amino acids. Germline CDR1 and CDR2: SGDLS and YYNGEE. V lost 7 bases, J lost 2 bases, and 19 bases lay in between. CDR3: CASPPPGTQTYEQYF. The CDR3 DNA reads as TGTGCCAGCCCCCCCCCAGGCACCCAGACCTACGAGCAGTACTTC.

This clone is labeled as medium-sized. V gene TRBV29-1 combines with J gene TRBJ2-1; either TRBD1 or TRBD2 may supply D (6 bases each). Trimming left V 7 bases short and J 6 bases short, with 16 bases between. Germline values: CDR1 SQVTM, CDR2 ANQGSEA. This CDR3 spans 13 amino acids. The CDR3, as DNA: TGCAGCGCTGTGCGGGACACCCGCAATGAGCAGTTCTTC. Its translation: CSAVRDTRNEQFF.

This clone is medium-sized. V and J are TRBV5-1 and TRBJ2-1; 7 nucleotides agree with TRBD1. The V gene's germline CDR1 is SGHRS and CDR2 YFSETQ. The CDR3 sequence is 15 residues long. The trim removed 4 bases at V and 2 bases at J, leaving 6 bases unmatched. Written as DNA, the CDR3 is TGCGCCAGCAGCCCCGACAGGGCGGCCTACAATGAGCAGTTCTTC. This codes for CASSPDRAAYNEQFF.

This clone has just a few counts. V gene TRBV11-1 combines with J gene TRBJ1-4; TRBD1 might be the D (5 bases). CDR1 is SGHAT and CDR2 is FQDESV in the germline V gene (reference sequence). With 1 base removed from V and 0 bases from J, the gap between germline ends came to 9 bases. The CDR3 consists of 16 residues. The chain's CDR3 is CASSLGGHTTNEKLFF. The DNA for the CDR3 is TGTGCCAGCAGCTTAGGCGGACACACAACTAATGAAAAACTGTTTTTT.

This rearrangement joins TRBV6-1 to TRBJ1-1; 7 nucleotides line up with TRBD1. The length of the CDR3 is 15 residues. Per germline, CDR1 MNHNS and CDR2 SASEGT. V lost 7 bases and J lost 0; bases outside the gene matches: 8. CDR3 DNA: TGTGCCAGCAAAAAAGAGACAGGGCTGAACACTGAAGCTTTCTTT. Encoded protein: CASKKETGLNTEAFF.

The J gene is TRBJ2-1, the V gene TRBV5-8, with TRBD1 identical over 8 bases. CDR1 is SGHTS, CDR2 YDEGEE, per germline. After removal of 3 bases from V and 0 bases from J, the junction contained 2 bases not matched to a gene. The CDR3 extends over 15 amino acids. The CDR3 nucleotides are TGTGCCAGCAGCTGGGACAGGCTCTCCTACAATGAGCAGTTCTTC. This sequence encodes CASSWDRLSYNEQFF.

This clone was seen once. CDR3 in amino acids: CASSQDPGPQETQYF. In nucleotides, the CDR3 is TGCGCCAGCAGCCAAGACCCGGGACCCCAAGAGACCCAGTACTTC. The chain employs TRBV4-1 and TRBJ2-5, with D perhaps TRBD1 or TRBD2 (5 bases each). Per germline, CDR1 MGHRA and CDR2 YSYEKL. V shed 0 bases and J shed 1 base, with 9 bases lying between them. The CDR3 length is 15 residues.

Worth noting for this clone: This probably arose from a read error, given a far larger clone one base away. Other DNA sequences within the sample encode an identical CDR3. This sequence joins TRBV5-1 and TRBJ1-2; D not resolved. The CDR3 length is 13 residues. V was trimmed by 0 bases and J by 6 bases, leaving 9 bases between them. CDR1 is SGHRS and CDR2 is YFSETQ in the germline V gene. This chain's CDR3 is CASSLVGSDGYTF. DNA for the CDR3: TGCGCCAGCAGCTTGGTCGGCTCCGATGGCTACACCTTC.

A few counts support this clone. The gene calls are TRBV5-1 and TRBJ2-4; D is perhaps TRBD2 (5 bases). There are 16 residues in the CDR3. The germline V gene encodes CDR1 SGHRS and CDR2 YFSETQ. The V end lost 3 bases, the J end lost 0 bases, and 13 bases lay between the germline ends. The CDR3 reads CASSSDGEIAKNIQYF. The CDR3 region has the DNA TGCGCCAGCAGCTCCGACGGGGAAATAGCCAAAAACATTCAGTACTTC.

The genes are TRBV2 and TRBJ1-5, with 7 positions matching TRBD1. The V gene end was trimmed by 6 bases and the J gene end by 2 bases; junction bases not matched to a gene: 7. Germline-derived CDR1 and CDR2 are SNHLY and FYNNEI. The length of the CDR3 is 15 residues. CDR3: CASRRQGGGNQPQHF. Written as DNA, the CDR3 is TGTGCCAGCAGAAGACAGGGTGGTGGCAATCAGCCCCAGCATTTT.

The chain combines TRBV20-1 with TRBJ1-1; D gene ambiguous. Trimming pared 5 bases from V and 8 bases from J, leaving 12 bases between. CDR1 is DFQATT, CDR2 SNEGSKA, per germline (reference sequence). The CDR3 loop spans 11 amino acids. The CDR3 here is CSAELTGEAFF. CDR3 DNA: TGCAGTGCTGAGTTGACGGGCGAAGCTTTCTTT.